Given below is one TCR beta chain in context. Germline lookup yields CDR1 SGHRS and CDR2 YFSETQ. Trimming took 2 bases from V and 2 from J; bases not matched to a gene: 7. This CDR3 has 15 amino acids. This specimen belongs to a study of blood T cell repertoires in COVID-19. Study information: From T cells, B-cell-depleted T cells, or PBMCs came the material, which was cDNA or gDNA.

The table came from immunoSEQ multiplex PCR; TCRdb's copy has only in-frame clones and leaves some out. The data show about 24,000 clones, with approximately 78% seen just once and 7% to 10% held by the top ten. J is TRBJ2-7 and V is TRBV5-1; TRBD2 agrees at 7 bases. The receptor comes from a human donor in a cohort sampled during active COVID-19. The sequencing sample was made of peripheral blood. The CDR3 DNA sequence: TGCGCCAGCAGCTTTCTTAGCGGGTCGGCCTACGAGCAGTACTTC. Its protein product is CASSFLSGSAYEQYF.